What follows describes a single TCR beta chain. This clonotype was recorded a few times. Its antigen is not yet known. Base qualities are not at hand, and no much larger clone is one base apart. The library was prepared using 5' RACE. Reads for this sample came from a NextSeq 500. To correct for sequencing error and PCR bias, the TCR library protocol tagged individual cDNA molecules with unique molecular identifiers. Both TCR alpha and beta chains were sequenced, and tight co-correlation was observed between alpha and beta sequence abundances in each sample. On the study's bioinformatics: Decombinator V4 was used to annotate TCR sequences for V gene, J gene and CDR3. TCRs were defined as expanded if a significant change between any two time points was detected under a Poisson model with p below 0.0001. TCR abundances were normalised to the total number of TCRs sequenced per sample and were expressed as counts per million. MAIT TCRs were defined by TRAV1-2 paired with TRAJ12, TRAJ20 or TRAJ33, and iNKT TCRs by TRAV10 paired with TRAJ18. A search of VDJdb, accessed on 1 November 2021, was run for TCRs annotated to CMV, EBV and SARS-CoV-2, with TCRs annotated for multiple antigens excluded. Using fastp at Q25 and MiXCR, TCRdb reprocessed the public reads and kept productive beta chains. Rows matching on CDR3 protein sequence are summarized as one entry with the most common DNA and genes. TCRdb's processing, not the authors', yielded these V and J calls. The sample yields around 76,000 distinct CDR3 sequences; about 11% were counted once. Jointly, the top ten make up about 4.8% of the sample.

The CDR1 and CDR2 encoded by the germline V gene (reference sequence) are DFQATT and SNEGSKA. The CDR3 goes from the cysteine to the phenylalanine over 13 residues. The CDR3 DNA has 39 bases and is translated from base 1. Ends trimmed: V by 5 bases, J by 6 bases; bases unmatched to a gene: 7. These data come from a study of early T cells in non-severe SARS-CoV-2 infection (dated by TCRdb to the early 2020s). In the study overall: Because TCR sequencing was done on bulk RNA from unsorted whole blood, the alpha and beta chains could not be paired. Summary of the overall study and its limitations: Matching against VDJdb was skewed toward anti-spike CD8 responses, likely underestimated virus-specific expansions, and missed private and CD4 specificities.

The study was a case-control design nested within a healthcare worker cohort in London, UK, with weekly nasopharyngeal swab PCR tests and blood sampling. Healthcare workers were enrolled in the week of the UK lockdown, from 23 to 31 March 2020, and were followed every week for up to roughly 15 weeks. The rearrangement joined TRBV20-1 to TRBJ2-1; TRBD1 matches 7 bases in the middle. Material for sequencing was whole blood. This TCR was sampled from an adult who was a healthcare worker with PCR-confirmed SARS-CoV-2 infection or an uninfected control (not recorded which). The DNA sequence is TGCAGTGCTTCCGGACAGGTCGTCAATGAGCAGTTCTTC. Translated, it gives CSASGQVVNEQFF.